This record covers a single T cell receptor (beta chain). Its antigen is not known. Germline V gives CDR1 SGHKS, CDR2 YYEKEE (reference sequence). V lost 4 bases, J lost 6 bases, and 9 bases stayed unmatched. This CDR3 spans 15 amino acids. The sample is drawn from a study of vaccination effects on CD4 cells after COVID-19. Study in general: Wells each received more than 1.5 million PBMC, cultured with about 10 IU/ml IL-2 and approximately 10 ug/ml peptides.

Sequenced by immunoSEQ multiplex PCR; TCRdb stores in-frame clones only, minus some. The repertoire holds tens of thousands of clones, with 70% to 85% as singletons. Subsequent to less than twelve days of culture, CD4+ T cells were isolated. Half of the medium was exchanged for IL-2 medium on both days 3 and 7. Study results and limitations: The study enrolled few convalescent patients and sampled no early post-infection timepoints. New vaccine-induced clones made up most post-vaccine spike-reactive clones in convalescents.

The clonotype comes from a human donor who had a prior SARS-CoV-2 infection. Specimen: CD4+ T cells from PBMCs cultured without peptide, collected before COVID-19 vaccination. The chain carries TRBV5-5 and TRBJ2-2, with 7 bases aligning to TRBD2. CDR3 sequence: CASSQSGIVPGELFF. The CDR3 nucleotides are TGTGCCAGCAGCCAAAGCGGGATTGTTCCCGGGGAGCTGTTTTTT.